What follows is one T cell receptor (beta chain) and its context. The specificity of this receptor is unknown. No base quality information exists; no much larger clone differs at one position. The time point tag for this specimen amounts to: baseline before first vaccination. Vaccinee samples were obtained from the UK trials COV001 and COV002, which included a single-blind randomized controlled phase 2/3 trial of AZD1222 (ChAdOx1 nCoV-19) in healthy adults. For TCRbeta chain sequencing, PBMC samples from trial participants were taken at day 0 and at day 28 after the second dose. The CDR3 spans 15 residues, from the cysteine through the phenylalanine. Only the CDR3 portion is preserved as DNA: 45 bases, with reading frame beginning at the first base. Between the V and J ends, shortened by 5 bases and 4 bases respectively, the junction contains 18 bases. Based on the germline V gene, the CDR1 and CDR2 sequences are MNHEY and SVGAGI.

The CDR3 regions of human TCRbeta chains were analyzed by immunosequencing. From the authors' description of their analysis: Repertoire TCRs were checked for matches against a reference library of SARS-CoV-2-specific TCRs that had been generated using the MIRA antigen-specificity platform. Breadth was defined as the fraction of unique TCRs that were SARS-CoV-2-associated, and depth was defined as the fraction of total T cells that were SARS-CoV-2-associated. Using the MIRA data, each spike-specific TCR was assigned both to the spike region to which the TCR was reactive and to a CD4 or CD8 class. Log10-transformed breadth and depth values were compared by one-way ANOVA with Sidak's multiple comparisons tests. In TCRdb, the immuneACCESS table is reduced to in-frame sequences with V and J assigned. These tables do not hold every clone; where another copy was compared, an unresolved V gene accounts for under half, and the others remain unexplained. V and J calls and clone size follow that table, whereas D and trimming were derived from the DNA. In all, the sample holds more than 50,000 clones, and roughly 82% of those were seen once. The top ten hold approximately 20% of the sample.

The source of the sample is a study of T cell responses to AZD1222 COVID-19 vaccine (dated by TCRdb to about 2021). About the investigation overall: AZD1222 recipients with second doses at about 4 weeks or about 12 weeks were pooled, because spike-specific TCR depth and breadth did not differ between schedules. A total of more than 230 trial participants underwent TCR sequencing, of whom around 210 had received two doses of AZD1222 and about 25 had received two doses of the MenACWY control vaccine. Enrollment into the trials was organized by age into subgroups of 18-55, 56-69 and 70-plus years, and those subgroups contained about 160, 30 and 59 TCR-sequenced participants, respectively. The paper's findings and limits, for the study overall: Only a handful of AZD1222 recipients were SARS-CoV-2 seropositive at baseline, limiting conclusions about previously exposed vaccinees. Because no samples from the day 14 peak response were available, repertoires could be characterized only after the peak T cell response. Nearly half of unique spike-specific TCRs reportedly recognized epitopes outside regions mutated in the B.1.351 and B.1.1.7 variants. Participants were mostly white British and included more females than males, and it was suggested by the authors that clonal diversity may have been underestimated. A significant rise in spike-specific TCR breadth and depth was observed after two AZD1222 doses relative to day 0 and relative to MenACWY recipients. In the small 56-69-year group, the increase in depth fell short of significance, most likely because of low power. The whole spike protein was spanned by vaccine-associated CD4 TCRs, and dominant responses were seen in regions 160-218 and 743-854.

The sequence joins TRBV6-5 to TRBJ2-7, and perhaps TRBD2 as D gene, on 6 matching bases. The sample consisted of peripheral blood, taken on day 0 of AZD1222 vaccination. The receptor comes from an adult in good health. The DNA is TGTGCCAGCAGTCCTGTTGGGCGGGGCTGGTACGAGCAGTACTTC. Its protein reads: CASSPVGRGWYEQYF.